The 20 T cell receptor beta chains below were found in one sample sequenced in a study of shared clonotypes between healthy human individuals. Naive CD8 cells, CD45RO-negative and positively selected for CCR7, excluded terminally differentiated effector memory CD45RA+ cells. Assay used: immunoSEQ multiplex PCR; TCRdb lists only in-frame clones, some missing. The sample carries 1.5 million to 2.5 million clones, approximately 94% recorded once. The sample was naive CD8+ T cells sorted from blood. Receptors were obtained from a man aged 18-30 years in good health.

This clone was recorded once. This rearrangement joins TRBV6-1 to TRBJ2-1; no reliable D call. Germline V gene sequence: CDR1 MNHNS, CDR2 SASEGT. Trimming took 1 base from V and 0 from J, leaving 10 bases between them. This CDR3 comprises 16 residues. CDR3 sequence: CASSEVGFSSYNEQFF. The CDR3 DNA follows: TGTGCCAGCAGTGAAGTCGGGTTCAGCTCCTACAATGAGCAGTTCTTC.

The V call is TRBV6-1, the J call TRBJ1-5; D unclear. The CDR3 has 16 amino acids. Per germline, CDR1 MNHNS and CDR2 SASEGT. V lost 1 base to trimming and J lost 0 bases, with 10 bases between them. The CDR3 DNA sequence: TGTGCCAGCAGTGAAGATGTCTCGTATAGCAATCAGCCCCAGCATTTT. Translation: CASSEDVSYSNQPQHF.

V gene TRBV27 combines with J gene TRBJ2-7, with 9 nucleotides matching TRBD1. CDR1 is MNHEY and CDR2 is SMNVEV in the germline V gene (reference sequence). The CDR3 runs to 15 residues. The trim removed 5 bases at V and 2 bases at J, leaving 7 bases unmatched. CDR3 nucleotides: TGTGCCAGCAGTGGACCGGGACAGGGAGCCTACGAGCAGTACTTC. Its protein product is CASSGPGQGAYEQYF.

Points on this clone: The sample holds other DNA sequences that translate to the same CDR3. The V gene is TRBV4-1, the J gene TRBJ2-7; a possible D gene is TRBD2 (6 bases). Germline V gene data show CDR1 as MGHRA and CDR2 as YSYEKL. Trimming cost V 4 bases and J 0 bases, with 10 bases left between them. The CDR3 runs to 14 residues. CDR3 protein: CASSPGLLSYEQYF. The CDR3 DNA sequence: TGCGCCAGCAGCCCGGGACTTCTCTCCTACGAGCAGTACTTC.

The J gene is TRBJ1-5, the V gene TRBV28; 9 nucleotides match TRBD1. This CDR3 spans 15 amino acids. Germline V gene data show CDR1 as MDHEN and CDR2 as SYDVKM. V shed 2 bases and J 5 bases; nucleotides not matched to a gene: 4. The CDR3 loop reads CASSLQGQGHQPQHF. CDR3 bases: TGTGCCAGCAGTTTACAGGGACAGGGCCATCAGCCCCAGCATTTT.

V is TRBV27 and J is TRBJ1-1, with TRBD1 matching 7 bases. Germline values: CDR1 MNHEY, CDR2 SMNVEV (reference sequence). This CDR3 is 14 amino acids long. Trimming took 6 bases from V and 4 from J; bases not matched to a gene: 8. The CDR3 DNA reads TGTGCCAGCAGCTTCCAGGGGGACGGCACTGAAGCTTTCTTT. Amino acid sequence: CASSFQGDGTEAFF.

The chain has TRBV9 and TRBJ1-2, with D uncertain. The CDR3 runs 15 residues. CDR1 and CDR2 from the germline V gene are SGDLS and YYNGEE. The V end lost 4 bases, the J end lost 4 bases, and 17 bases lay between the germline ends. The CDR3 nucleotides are TGTGCCAGCAGCCTCCCCTCGAGCACCCGCTATGGCTACACCTTC. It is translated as CASSLPSSTRYGYTF.

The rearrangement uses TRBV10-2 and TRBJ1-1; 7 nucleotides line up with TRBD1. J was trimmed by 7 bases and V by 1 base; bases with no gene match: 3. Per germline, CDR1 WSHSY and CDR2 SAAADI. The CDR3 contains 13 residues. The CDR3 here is CASSEYGTVEAFF. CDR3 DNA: TGCGCCAGCAGTGAGTACGGGACAGTTGAAGCTTTCTTT.

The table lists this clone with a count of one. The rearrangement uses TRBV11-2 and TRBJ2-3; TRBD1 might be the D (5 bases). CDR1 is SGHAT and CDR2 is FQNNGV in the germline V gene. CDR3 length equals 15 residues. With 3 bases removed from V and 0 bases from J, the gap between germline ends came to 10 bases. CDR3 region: CASSFGPGSTDTQYF. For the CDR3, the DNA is TGTGCCAGCAGCTTCGGTCCAGGGAGCACAGATACGCAGTATTTT.

CDR3 sequence (DNA): TGTGCCAGCGTAGCGGGGGACGAGCAGTTCTTC. It yields the protein CASVAGDEQFF. The chain is built from TRBV6-1 and TRBJ2-1, with 9 positions matching TRBD2. The germline gives CDR1 MNHNS, CDR2 SASEGT. V shed 8 bases and J 10 bases; nucleotides not matched to a gene: 3. The length of the CDR3 is 11 residues.

The CDR3 region has the DNA TGTGCCAGCAGTTTTCCGTTGAGGGGGTCGGACTATGGCTACACCTTC. Translating gives CASSFPLRGSDYGYTF. J is TRBJ1-2 and V is TRBV6-6; a possible D gene is TRBD1 (6 bases). In germline, CDR1 is MNHNY, CDR2 SVGAGI (reference sequence). This CDR3 region has 16 residues. V was cut by 4 bases and J by 3 bases, with 18 bases left in between.

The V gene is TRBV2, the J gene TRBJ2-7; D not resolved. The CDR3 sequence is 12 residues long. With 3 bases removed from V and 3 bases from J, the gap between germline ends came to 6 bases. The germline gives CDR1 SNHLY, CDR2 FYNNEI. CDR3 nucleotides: TGTGCCAGCAGTGACATCGACTACGAGCAGTACTTC. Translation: CASSDIDYEQYF.

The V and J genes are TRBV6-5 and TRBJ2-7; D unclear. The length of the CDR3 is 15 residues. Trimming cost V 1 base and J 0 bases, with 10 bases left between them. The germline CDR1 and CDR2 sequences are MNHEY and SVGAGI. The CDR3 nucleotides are TGTGCCAGCAGTTACTTCGCGGAGAGCTCCTACGAGCAGTACTTC. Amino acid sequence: CASSYFAESSYEQYF.

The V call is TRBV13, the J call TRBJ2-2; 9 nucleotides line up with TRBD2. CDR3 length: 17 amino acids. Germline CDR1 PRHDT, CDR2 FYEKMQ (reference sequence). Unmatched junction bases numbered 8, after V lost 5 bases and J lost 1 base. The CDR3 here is CASSPAGLAENTGELFF. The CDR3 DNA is TGTGCCAGCAGCCCCGCGGGACTAGCAGAGAACACCGGGGAGCTGTTTTTT.

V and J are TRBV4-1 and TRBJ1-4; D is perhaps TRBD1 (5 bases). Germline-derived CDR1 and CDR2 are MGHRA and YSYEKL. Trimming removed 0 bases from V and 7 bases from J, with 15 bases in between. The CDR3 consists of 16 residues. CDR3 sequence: CASSQDPTAFSEKLFF. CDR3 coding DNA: TGCGCCAGCAGCCAAGATCCGACAGCCTTCAGTGAAAAACTGTTTTTT.

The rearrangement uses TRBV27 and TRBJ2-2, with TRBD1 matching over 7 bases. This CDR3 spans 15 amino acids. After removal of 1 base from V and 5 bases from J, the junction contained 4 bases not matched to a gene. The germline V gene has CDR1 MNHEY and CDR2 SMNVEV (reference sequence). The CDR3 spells CASSLLTGWTGELFF. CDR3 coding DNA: TGTGCCAGCAGTTTATTGACAGGGTGGACCGGGGAGCTGTTTTTT.

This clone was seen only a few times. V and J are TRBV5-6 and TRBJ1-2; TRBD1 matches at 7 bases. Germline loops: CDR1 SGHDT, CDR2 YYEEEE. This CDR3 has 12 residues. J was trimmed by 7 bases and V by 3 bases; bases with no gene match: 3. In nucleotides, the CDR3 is TGTGCCAGCAGCTCTACAGGGGTTGGCTACACCTTC. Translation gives CASSSTGVGYTF.

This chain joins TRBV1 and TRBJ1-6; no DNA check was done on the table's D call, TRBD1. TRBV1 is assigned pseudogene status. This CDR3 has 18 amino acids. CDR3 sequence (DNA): TGCACCAGCAGCCAAGAGTCCCGAGACAGGGAGTATAATTCACCCCTCCACTTT. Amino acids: CTSSQESRDREYNSPLHF.

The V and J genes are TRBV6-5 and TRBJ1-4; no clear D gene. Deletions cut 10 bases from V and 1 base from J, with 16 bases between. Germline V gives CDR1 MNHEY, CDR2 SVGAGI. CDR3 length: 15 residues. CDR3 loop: CATSSVEGTNEKLFF. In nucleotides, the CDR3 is TGTGCCACCTCGTCGGTGGAGGGAACTAATGAAAAACTGTTTTTT.

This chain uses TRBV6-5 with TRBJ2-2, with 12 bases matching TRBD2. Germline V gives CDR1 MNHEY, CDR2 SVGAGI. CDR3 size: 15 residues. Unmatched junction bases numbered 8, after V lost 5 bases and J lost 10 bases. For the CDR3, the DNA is TGTGCCAGCAGTGCTCGACTAGCGGGAGACGAGGAGCTGTTTTTT. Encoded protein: CASSARLAGDEELFF.